The clone carrying this T cell receptor beta chain was observed a single time. Its antigen is not identified. The source of the sample is a study of vaccination and CD4 T cells after COVID-19. CDR1 and CDR2 from the germline V gene are MNHEY and SMNVEV (reference sequence). Trimming cost V 3 bases and J 5 bases, with 10 bases left between them. The length of the CDR3 is 14 residues. Treatment meaning: approximately nine-day PBMC culture with coronavirus spike peptide pools or control peptides (ViraFEST assay). Researchers used the Oncomine TCR Beta short-read assay to sequence DNA from cultured CD4+ T cells. Each CDR3 protein gets one entry after TCRdb re-called the PCR reads with MiXCR. The table shows roughly 18,000 distinct CDR3 sequences, with 50% to 65% occurring only once.

What was sequenced was CD4+ T cells from blood, cultured in vitro. J is TRBJ1-4 and V is TRBV27; D unresolved. This TCR was recovered from a human donor who had recovered from COVID-19. The CDR3 region has the DNA TGTGCCAGCAGTTTTACGGGTTCAAATGAAAAACTGTTTTTT. Its translation: CASSFTGSNEKLFF.